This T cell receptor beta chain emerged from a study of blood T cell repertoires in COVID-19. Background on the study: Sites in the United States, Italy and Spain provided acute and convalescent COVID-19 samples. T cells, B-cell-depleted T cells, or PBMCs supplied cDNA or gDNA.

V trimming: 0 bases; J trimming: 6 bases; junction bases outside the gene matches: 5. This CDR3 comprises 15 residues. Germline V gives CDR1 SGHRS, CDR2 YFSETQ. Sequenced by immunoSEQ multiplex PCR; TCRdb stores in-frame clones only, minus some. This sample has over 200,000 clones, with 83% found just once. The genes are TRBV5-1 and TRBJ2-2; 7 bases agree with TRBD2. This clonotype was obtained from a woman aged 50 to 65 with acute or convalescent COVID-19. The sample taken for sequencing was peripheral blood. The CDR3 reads CASSLGEGVPGELFF. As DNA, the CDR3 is TGCGCCAGCAGCTTGGGGGAGGGCGTCCCCGGGGAGCTGTTTTTT. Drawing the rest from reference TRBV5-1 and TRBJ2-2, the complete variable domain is KAGVTQTPRYLIKTRGQQVTLSCSPISGHRSVSWYQQTPGQGLQFLFEYFSETQRNKGNFPGRFSGRQFSNSRSEMNVSTLELGDSALYLCASSLGEGVPGELFFGEGSRLTVL.